This TCR beta chain came from a study of CD8 T cells in ankylosing spondylitis. Study-level findings and limits: Reports say disease-linked clones showed up significantly more in matched ankylosing spondylitis synovial fluid.

As regards this clonotype: Its cognate antigen is unknown.

This CDR3 is built from 15 residues. Germline-derived CDR1 and CDR2 are SGHVS and FNYEAQ. V gave up 3 bases and J gave up 2 bases, with 11 bases separating them. TCRdb ran MiXCR on the 5' RACE reads and lists one entry per CDR3 protein. The sample includes under 450,000 distinct CDR3 sequences, 20% to 25% of them seen just once. The rearrangement uses TRBV7-6 and TRBJ2-1; D ambiguous. This TCR came from a male donor with ankylosing spondylitis or in good health (not recorded which). The sample taken for sequencing was blood, either unsorted or a sorted T cell fraction (not recorded which). Here the CDR3 reads CASSLLAETYNEQFF. The CDR3 bases are TGTGCCAGCAGCTTGCTTGCGGAAACCTACAATGAGCAGTTCTTC.